Presented here are 20 T cell receptor beta chains from one specimen sequenced in a study of T cell repertoires in aging, cancer and after chemotherapy. Rearranged V-D-J TRB sequences were amplified with a mixed TRB-A/B primer pool. TCRdb re-called the multiplex PCR reads with MiXCR, one entry per CDR3 protein. This sample has roughly 5,000 distinct CDR3 sequences, with 35% to 55% found just once. Peripheral blood genomic DNA, not sorted cells or RNA, was the template. Sequencing input: blood. The receptors here all came from a human donor in good health.

In its sample, this clonotype was seen a few times. The chain is built from TRBV6-5 and TRBJ2-5, with a tentative D call TRBD1 (6 bases). This CDR3 has 13 amino acids. Trimming took 3 bases from V and 4 from J, leaving 9 bases between them. Germline V gene data show CDR1 as MNHEY and CDR2 as SVGAGI. The CDR3, as DNA: TGTGCCAGCAGTTATTCCAGGGGAGAGACCCAGTACTTC. Protein: CASSYSRGETQYF.

The CDR3 DNA is TGTGCCAGCAGCTTGGGGAATGTCCAAGAGACCCAGTACTTC. This sequence encodes CASSLGNVQETQYF. The chain carries TRBV5-5 and TRBJ2-5; D unresolved. V was pared by 0 bases and J by 1 base, with 7 bases between. The CDR3 length is 14 residues. Germline V gives CDR1 SGHKS, CDR2 YYEKEE (reference sequence).

The V and J genes are TRBV11-2 and TRBJ2-7, with D tentatively TRBD1 or TRBD2 (5 bases each). This CDR3 is 13 amino acids long. Looked up from germline, CDR1 is SGHAT and CDR2 is FQNNGV. Trimming removed 3 bases at V and 6 bases at J, with 12 bases between. CDR3 in DNA: TGTGCCAGCAGCTTTGGGACCGAGGCCGAGCAGTACTTC. It yields the protein CASSFGTEAEQYF.

The sample holds a few counts of this clonotype. The chain employs TRBV12-3 or TRBV12-4 and TRBJ1-3, with D uncertain. The CDR3 spans 12 residues. Trimming took 5 bases from V and 8 from J, leaving 10 bases between them. The DNA for the CDR3 is TGTGCCAGCAGTCCCCCCGTGGACACCATATATTTT. The encoded protein is CASSPPVDTIYF.

The gene calls are TRBV20-1 and TRBJ2-5; D might be TRBD1 or TRBD2, each matching 6 bases. The CDR3 is 12 amino acids. Trimming left V 6 bases short and J 4 bases short, with 12 bases between. Germline V CDR1 and CDR2: DFQATT, SNEGSKA (reference sequence). The CDR3 DNA follows: TGCAGTGCCCCGTCGGGGGCAGAGACCCAGTACTTC. Amino acid sequence: CSAPSGAETQYF.

This chain joins TRBV20-1 and TRBJ1-2, with 7 bases fitting TRBD1. V lost 0 bases, J lost 2 bases, and 3 bases stayed unmatched. Per the germline V gene, CDR1 is DFQATT and CDR2 is SNEGSKA (reference sequence). This CDR3 is 14 amino acids long. This CDR3 reads CSARDSGQNYGYTF. DNA of the CDR3: TGCAGTGCTAGAGACTCGGGACAGAACTATGGCTACACCTTC.

This rearrangement joins TRBV20-1 to TRBJ1-5; weak D call: TRBD1 (6 bases). Looked up from germline, CDR1 is DFQATT and CDR2 is SNEGSKA (reference sequence). The CDR3 consists of 17 residues. Trimming took off 2 bases at V and 5 bases at J, with 22 bases between the two ends. The CDR3 is CSARSSWGGAFHQPQHF. The CDR3 region has the DNA TGCAGTGCTAGATCCAGTTGGGGGGGCGCGTTCCATCAGCCCCAGCATTTT.

This clonotype was seen a few times. V is TRBV30 and J is TRBJ2-4; TRBD2 aligns across 15 bases. The CDR3 is made up of 18 amino acids. The V gene end was trimmed by 2 bases and the J gene end by 0 bases; junction bases not matched to a gene: 5. In germline, CDR1 is GTSNPN, CDR2 SVGIG (reference sequence). The CDR3 DNA is TGTGCCTGGAGTTCGGGACTAGCGGGGGGTTTAGCCAAAAACATTCAGTACTTC. This sequence encodes CAWSSGLAGGLAKNIQYF.

This clonotype has a handful of counts. The gene calls are TRBV5-4 and TRBJ2-5, with unresolved D. CDR3 length: 13 amino acids. V lost 0 bases to trimming and J lost 2 bases, with 5 bases between them. The V gene's germline CDR1 is SGHNT and CDR2 YYREEE (reference sequence). CDR3 protein: CASSLANQETQYF. The CDR3 DNA sequence: TGTGCCAGCAGCTTGGCCAATCAAGAGACCCAGTACTTC. The whole variable domain, remainder taken from reference TRBV5-4 and TRBJ2-5, is ETGVTQSPTHLIKTRGQQVTLRCSSQSGHNTVSWYQQALGQGPQFIFQYYREEENGRGNFPPRFSGLQFPNYSSELNVNALELDDSALYLCASSLANQETQYFGPGTRLLVL.

The V call is TRBV5-5, the J call TRBJ2-3; D is perhaps TRBD1 or TRBD2 (6 bases each). The ends were cut back, 0 bases at V and 2 bases at J, with 19 bases in the middle. Germline V gene sequence: CDR1 SGHKS, CDR2 YYEKEE (reference sequence). The CDR3 is 18 residues long. CDR3 sequence: CASSLGSGGRGNTDTQYF. The CDR3 nucleotides read TGTGCCAGCAGCTTGGGTTCCGGGGGCCGGGGAAACACAGATACGCAGTATTTT. The variable domain in full, with the rest retrieved from reference TRBV5-5 and TRBJ2-3, is DAGVTQSPTHLIKTRGQQVTLRCSPISGHKSVSWYQQVLGQGPQFIFQYYEKEERGRGNFPDRFSARQFPNYSSELNVNALLLGDSALYLCASSLGSGGRGNTDTQYFGPGTRLTVL.

This chain joins TRBV15 and TRBJ1-5; the D gene is possibly TRBD1 (5 bases). The germline V gene has CDR1 LNHNV and CDR2 YYDKDF (reference sequence). V lost 1 base, J lost 6 bases, and 25 bases lay in between. The CDR3 has 19 residues. The CDR3 sequence is CATSRGPPPSTGTGQPQHF. In DNA, the CDR3 is TGTGCCACCAGCAGAGGCCCCCCCCCGTCCACGGGGACCGGTCAGCCCCAGCATTTT.

This clonotype has more than one count but fewer than ten. The chain combines TRBV27 with TRBJ1-5; D gene unclear. The CDR3 covers 17 residues. V was trimmed by 0 bases and J by 3 bases, leaving 15 bases between them. Per the germline V gene, CDR1 is MNHEY and CDR2 is SMNVEV (reference sequence). Written as DNA, the CDR3 is TGTGCCAGCAGTTTATCCGTCTTGTTGGTTTCCAATCAGCCCCAGCATTTT. Protein sequence: CASSLSVLLVSNQPQHF.

The chain has TRBV5-4 and TRBJ2-5; D remains unclear. CDR1 is SGHNT and CDR2 is YYREEE in the germline V gene (reference sequence). The CDR3 is 11 amino acids. Trimming removed 4 bases at V and 6 bases at J, with 7 bases between. In DNA form, the CDR3 reads TGTGCCAGCAGCAGTAGCCAGACCCAGTACTTC. Translation gives CASSSSQTQYF.

V is TRBV27 and J is TRBJ2-3; the D is unclear. The CDR3 runs 14 residues. Germline CDR1 and CDR2: MNHEY and SMNVEV (reference sequence). V lost 2 bases and J lost 2, with 8 bases in between. The CDR3 region has the DNA TGTGCCAGCAGTTTACCCTCCAACACAGATACGCAGTATTTT. This sequence encodes CASSLPSNTDTQYF.

CDR3 nucleotide sequence: TGTGCCAGCAAGTCGGGACTAGCAGACCACGAGCAGTACTTC. This codes for CASKSGLADHEQYF. V usage is TRBV27 and J usage is TRBJ2-7, with 9 bases aligning to TRBD2. The length of the CDR3 is 14 residues. The V segment lost 7 bases and the J segment 5 bases; nucleotides outside the gene matches: 9. Germline CDR1 is MNHEY and CDR2 is SMNVEV (reference sequence).

Notes on this clonotype: The junction does not match germline at one end; this may be a read error. V gene TRBV6-2 or TRBV6-3 combines with J gene TRBJ2-1, with 9 bases matching TRBD2. Germline V gives CDR1 MNHEY, CDR2 SVGEGT. The CDR3 has 18 residues. The CDR3 loop is CDSSNRLAEETLYNEQFF. The CDR3 bases are TGTGACAGCAGCAACAGACTAGCGGAGGAAACACTCTACAATGAGCAGTTCTTC.

This clonotype is large in the sample. This chain links TRBV6-5 with TRBJ2-1; TRBD1 agrees at 10 bases. CDR3 length: 18 amino acids. Germline V CDR1 and CDR2: MNHEY, SVGAGI. J gave up 3 bases and V 0 bases, and 8 bases lay outside the gene matches. CDR3 DNA: TGTGCCAGCAGTTACTCGATATGGACAGGGGGAGACTACAATGAGCAGTTCTTC. Residues: CASSYSIWTGGDYNEQFF.

This clonotype was found a few times. The V and J genes are TRBV6-1 and TRBJ1-2; D not certain. The germline V and J ends were trimmed by 2 bases and 6 bases, with 10 bases remaining between them. The CDR3 runs to 13 residues. The germline CDR1 and CDR2 sequences are MNHNS and SASEGT. The CDR3 nucleotides read TGTGCCAGCAGTGAACGAGGTCAGCATGGCTACACCTTC. This codes for CASSERGQHGYTF.

This clonotype is judged hyperexpanded (1% or more). J is TRBJ1-2 and V is TRBV29-1, with TRBD1 identical over 7 bases. With 3 bases clipped from V and 3 bases from J, the junction kept 4 bases outside the gene matches. Germline assignment: CDR1 SQVTM and CDR2 ANQGSEA. The length of the CDR3 is 13 residues. The CDR3, as DNA: TGCAGCGTTGATGAGCAGGGGGACTATGGCTACACCTTC. This codes for CSVDEQGDYGYTF.

This clonotype was counted between two and nine times. This chain joins TRBV29-1 and TRBJ1-2; a weak D match, TRBD1 (5 bases). The V gene lost 4 bases and the J gene lost 0 bases, with 9 bases spanning the gap. CDR3 length: 13 amino acids. The germline V gene encodes CDR1 SQVTM and CDR2 ANQGSEA. The CDR3 reads CSVGATANYGYTF. In DNA form, the CDR3 reads TGCAGCGTTGGCGCGACAGCTAACTATGGCTACACCTTC.